One and the same sample provided the 25 T cell receptor beta chains below, sequenced in a study of T cells in localized non-small cell lung cancer. Assay used: immunoSEQ multiplex PCR; TCRdb lists only in-frame clones, some missing. The data hold around 3,000 clones, with around 36% observed a single time. Sequences were derived from lung tumor tissue, sampled before any cancer treatment. The receptors here all came from a man aged 35 to 69 with stage II lung adenocarcinoma.

This clone was found a few times. Compared with germline, one end of the junction differs, possibly owing to a read error. The genes are TRBV27 and TRBJ2-7; D may correspond to TRBD1 or TRBD2 (5 bases each). Germline CDR1 reads MNHEY; CDR2 reads SMNVEV (reference sequence). The CDR3 covers 14 residues. The CDR3 spells CASSFREPFYKQYF. For the CDR3, the DNA is TGTGCCAGCAGTTTCAGGGAGCCTTTCTACAAGCAGTACTTC.

The chain uses TRBV18 and TRBJ1-2; D remains unclear. The germline gives CDR1 KGHSH, CDR2 LQKENI. The CDR3 is 14 residues long. Trimming stripped 3 bases from V and 8 bases from J, with 16 bases between. The CDR3, as DNA: TGTGCCAGCTCACCGGGTGCCGGGTTATGGGGCTACACCTTC. Translation gives CASSPGAGLWGYTF.

This clone has only a few counts. This rearrangement joins TRBV11-3 to TRBJ1-1; no firm D call. V was trimmed by 3 bases and J by 4 bases, leaving 12 bases between them. The CDR3 spans 14 residues. The germline CDR1 and CDR2 sequences are SGHNT and YENEEA. DNA of the CDR3: TGTGCCAGCAGCTTGGTAGGTAGCATCACTGAAGCTTTCTTT. Its protein is CASSLVGSITEAFF.

The J gene is TRBJ1-1, the V gene TRBV7-2; tentatively, D is TRBD1 (5 bases). Germline loops: CDR1 SGHTA, CDR2 FQGNSA. CDR3 size: 13 residues. Trimming shortened V by 5 bases and J by 1 base, and 8 bases separated the two germline ends. This CDR3 is CASSRDQNTEAFF. In DNA, the CDR3 is TGTGCCAGCAGCCGGGACCAGAACACTGAAGCTTTCTTT.

The chain has TRBV19 and TRBJ2-7; the match to TRBD1 covers 7 bases. The CDR3 loop spans 16 amino acids. In germline, CDR1 is LNHDA, CDR2 SQIVND (reference sequence). Losses at the gene ends were 5 bases for V and 3 bases for J; bases not matched to a gene: 13. For the CDR3, the DNA is TGTGCCAGTAGTGTTAATGAGGGGGCCGCTTTCTACGAGCAGTACTTC. This gives the protein CASSVNEGAAFYEQYF.

The rearrangement joins TRBV18 to TRBJ1-5, with unresolved D. The CDR3 spans 14 residues. V was trimmed by 3 bases and J by 5 bases, leaving 11 bases between them. The germline CDR1 and CDR2 sequences are KGHSH and LQKENI. Written as DNA, the CDR3 is TGTGCCAGCTCACCTAGCGAAGGTGATCAGCCCCAGCATTTT. It is translated as CASSPSEGDQPQHF. The full variable domain, rest sourced from reference TRBV18 and TRBJ1-5, is NAGVMQNPRHLVRRRGQEARLRCSPMKGHSHVYWYRQLPEEGLKFMVYLQKENIIDESGMPKERFSAEFPKEGPSILRIQQVVRGDSAAYFCASSPSEGDQPQHFGDGTRLSIL.

This rearrangement joins TRBV1 to TRBJ1-1. TRBV1 is marked as a pseudogene. The CDR3 spans 15 residues. This chain's CDR3 is CASSQARVLNTEAFF. DNA of the CDR3: TGCGCCAGCAGCCAAGCACGCGTTCTGAACACTGAAGCTTTCTTT.

The gene calls are TRBV18 and TRBJ1-1, with D possibly being TRBD1 (5 bases). The CDR3 is 15 amino acids. V lost 3 bases and J 3 bases, leaving 14 bases between the germline ends. Germline lookup yields CDR1 KGHSH and CDR2 LQKENI. The CDR3 is CASSPGGRGDTEAFF. For the CDR3, the DNA is TGTGCCAGCTCACCCGGCGGGAGGGGAGACACTGAAGCTTTCTTT.

Details on this clone: Germline is not matched at one junction end, which may reflect a read error. The V and J genes are TRBV6-8 and TRBJ2-2; 12 bases match TRBD2. CDR3 length: 14 residues. Per the germline V gene, CDR1 is MNHGY and CDR2 is SAAAGT. Here the CDR3 reads CAGRLAGVTGELFF. In DNA, the CDR3 is TGTGCCGGCAGACTAGCGGGGGTTACCGGGGAACTGTTTTTT.

This clone ranks as medium-sized. The rearrangement links TRBV11-3 to TRBJ1-4; D is uncertain. This CDR3 region has 14 residues. Per germline, CDR1 SGHNT and CDR2 YENEEA. V was cut by 2 bases and J by 5 bases, with 9 bases left in between. This CDR3 is CASSLMNQNEKLFF. The CDR3 DNA follows: TGTGCCAGCAGCTTAATGAATCAGAATGAAAAACTGTTTTTT.

The chain carries TRBV6-7 and TRBJ2-7; D gene ambiguous. TRBV6-7 is an open reading frame, and its role is uncertain. With 0 bases removed from V and 6 bases from J, the gap between germline ends came to 3 bases. This CDR3 region has 11 residues. CDR3 sequence (DNA): TGTGCCAGCAGTTACTCGAGCGAGCAGTACTTC. Translated: CASSYSSEQYF.

This chain uses TRBV23-1 with TRBJ2-7, with D unclear. TRBV23-1 carries the ORF label, with uncertain function. CDR3 length: 13 residues. V was shortened by 6 bases and J by 3 bases, with 12 bases between the two germline ends. The CDR3 region is CASSLPDGYEQYF. The CDR3 DNA is TGCGCCAGCAGCTTGCCCGACGGCTACGAGCAGTACTTC.

This clone counts as medium-sized. The chain employs TRBV11-3 and TRBJ1-1, with D hard to call. With 5 bases removed from V and 0 bases from J, the gap between germline ends came to 10 bases. Germline values: CDR1 SGHNT, CDR2 YENEEA. The CDR3 totals 14 residues. Written as DNA, the CDR3 is TGTGCCAGCAGCCCGTCCGCCATGAACACTGAAGCTTTCTTT. Amino acid sequence: CASSPSAMNTEAFF.

The gene calls are TRBV28 and TRBJ2-3; D might be TRBD2 (6 bases). The V gene's germline CDR1 is MDHEN and CDR2 SYDVKM. V dropped 3 bases and J dropped 5 bases, with 12 bases sitting between them. This CDR3 region has 14 residues. The CDR3 bases are TGTGCCAGCAGTTTGGTGGAGGGAGGAGATACGCAGTATTTT. This gives the protein CASSLVEGGDTQYF.

The V gene is TRBV6-8, the J gene TRBJ1-2; 7 bases match TRBD1. V lost 5 bases and J lost 5; bases outside the gene matches: 8. The CDR3 runs to 14 residues. Looked up from germline, CDR1 is MNHGY and CDR2 is SAAAGT. CDR3 in amino acids: CASSIPGQHYGYTF. The CDR3 DNA sequence: TGTGCCAGCAGTATTCCGGGACAGCATTATGGCTACACCTTC.

In its sample, this clone ranks as medium-sized. The chain has TRBV6-8 and TRBJ1-5; D ambiguous. Trimming shortened V by 6 bases and J by 0 bases, and 12 bases separated the two germline ends. CDR1 is MNHGY, CDR2 SAAAGT, per germline. The CDR3 runs to 15 residues. The CDR3 reads CASRRTAYSNQPQHF. The CDR3 bases are TGTGCCAGCAGACGGACGGCCTATAGCAATCAGCCCCAGCATTTT.

On this clone itself: The junction departs from germline at one end; a sequencing error may be responsible. V and J are TRBV14 and TRBJ2-3, with 10 bases aligning to TRBD2. The germline V gene has CDR1 SGHDN and CDR2 FVKESK. The CDR3 contains 16 residues. The CDR3 DNA reads TGTGCCAGCAGCTACCTAGCGGGGGCCCCCCCAGATACGCAATATTTT. Translated, it gives CASSYLAGAPPDTQYF. Full variable domain (outside the CDR3, taken from reference TRBV14 and TRBJ2-3): EAGVTQFPSHSVIEKGQTVTLRCDPISGHDNLYWYRRVMGKEIKFLLHFVKESKQDESGMPNNRFLAERTGGTYSTLKVQPAELEDSGVYFCASSYLAGAPPDTQYFGPGTRLTVL.

The V and J genes are TRBV6-8 and TRBJ2-7, with D maybe TRBD2 (7 bases). The CDR3 has 15 residues. Trimming removed 2 bases at V and 0 bases at J, with 11 bases between. Germline V gives CDR1 MNHGY, CDR2 SAAAGT. The DNA of the CDR3 is TGTGCCAGCAGTTACCGGGGGGCGTCCTCCTACGAGCAGTACTTC. This translates into CASSYRGASSYEQYF.

This chain joins TRBV11-3 and TRBJ1-1, with unresolved D. V gave up 1 base and J gave up 1 base, with 10 bases separating them. Germline V gene data show CDR1 as SGHNT and CDR2 as YENEEA. The CDR3 contains 15 residues. The CDR3 coding sequence is TGTGCCAGCAGCTTAGGTGGAGGTACGAACACTGAAGCTTTCTTT. It yields the protein CASSLGGGTNTEAFF.

V gene TRBV15 combines with J gene TRBJ1-2; D unclear. V was clipped by 0 bases and J by 4 bases, with 12 bases between them. The CDR3 has 15 residues. CDR1 LNHNV and CDR2 YYDKDF come from the germline V gene (reference sequence). The CDR3 spells CATSREETTIYGYTF. The CDR3 nucleotides read TGTGCCACCAGCAGAGAAGAAACAACCATCTATGGCTACACCTTC. The whole variable domain, filled in from reference TRBV15 and TRBJ1-2, reads DAMVIQNPRYQVTQFGKPVTLSCSQTLNHNVMYWYQQKSSQAPKLLFHYYDKDFNNEADTPDNFQSRRPNTSFCFLDIRSPGLGDTAMYLCATSREETTIYGYTFGSGTRLTVV.

V usage is TRBV9 and J usage is TRBJ2-7; 10 bases align to TRBD2. This CDR3 has 15 amino acids. V trimming: 3 bases; J trimming: 0 bases; junction bases outside the gene matches: 3. Germline V lookup: CDR1 SGDLS, CDR2 YYNGEE. The CDR3: CASSAGLADSYEQYF. The CDR3 bases are TGTGCCAGCAGCGCCGGACTAGCGGACTCCTACGAGCAGTACTTC.

The count of this clone is one. The V call is TRBV29-1, the J call TRBJ2-2, with 7 positions matching TRBD1. V was clipped by 6 bases and J by 1 base; unmatched bases: 5. Germline CDR1 and CDR2: SQVTM and ANQGSEA. The CDR3 is 14 amino acids. The CDR3 sequence: CSVGDSGNTGELFF. The CDR3, as DNA: TGCAGCGTCGGGGACAGCGGGAACACCGGGGAGCTGTTTTTT.

The chain couples TRBV15 to TRBJ2-1; 13 bases align to TRBD2. CDR1 is LNHNV and CDR2 is YYDKDF in the germline V gene (reference sequence). V dropped 3 bases and J dropped 5; count of bases not matched to a gene: 16. This CDR3 region has 20 residues. CDR3 protein: CATSRTSWGIGLAGDNEQFF. The CDR3, as DNA: TGTGCCACCAGCAGGACATCCTGGGGGATTGGACTAGCGGGGGACAATGAGCAGTTCTTC. The whole variable domain, remainder taken from reference TRBV15 and TRBJ2-1, is DAMVIQNPRYQVTQFGKPVTLSCSQTLNHNVMYWYQQKSSQAPKLLFHYYDKDFNNEADTPDNFQSRRPNTSFCFLDIRSPGLGDTAMYLCATSRTSWGIGLAGDNEQFFGPGTRLTVL.

This clone has more than one count but fewer than ten. The rearrangement links TRBV28 to TRBJ1-5; the D gene is possibly TRBD1 (5 bases). The germline V and J ends were trimmed by 5 bases and 0 bases, with 14 bases remaining between them. This CDR3 is 16 amino acids long. The V gene's germline CDR1 is MDHEN and CDR2 SYDVKM. CDR3 loop: CASSRRGFYSNQPQHF. Here the CDR3 DNA reads TGTGCCAGCAGTCGAAGGGGATTTTATAGCAATCAGCCCCAGCATTTT.

By share of the sample, this clone is medium-sized. The rearrangement uses TRBV11-3 and TRBJ1-4, with D tentatively TRBD1 (5 bases). Germline V gene lookup returns CDR1 SGHNT and CDR2 YENEEA. V was cut by 0 bases and J by 6 bases, with 11 bases left in between. This CDR3 has 15 amino acids. The CDR3 spells CASSLEAGGDEKLFF. CDR3 DNA sequence: TGTGCCAGCAGCTTAGAGGCAGGAGGGGATGAAAAACTGTTTTTT.